This T cell receptor (beta chain) was sequenced during a study of blood T cell repertoires in COVID-19. Turning to the study itself: The United States, Italy and Spain supplied acute and convalescent COVID-19 samples. Sources were T cells, B-cell-depleted T cells, or PBMCs; the material itself was cDNA or gDNA.

This CDR3 has 15 amino acids. V was cut by 4 bases and J by 9 bases, with 18 bases left in between. Germline V gene lookup returns CDR1 MGHRA and CDR2 YSYEKL. Enrolled during active infection, Seattle patients were then followed longitudinally. Original handling: It was from reference gene primer amplification that nucleated cell counts were estimated. Sequencing used immunoSEQ multiplex PCR; TCRdb keeps in-frame clones, though not all of them. V and J calls and clone size are those listed in that table; D and trimming were worked out from the DNA. The sample shows about 96,000 clones, about 87% of them seen only once.

The receptor was derived from a human donor with COVID-19, enrolled during active disease. The donor label of this sample is uncertain. J is TRBJ2-2 and V is TRBV4-1, with D maybe TRBD2 (5 bases). The sequenced sample consisted of peripheral blood. The CDR3 loop reads CASSPSSQPGRELFF. CDR3 coding DNA: TGCGCCAGCAGCCCTTCTAGCCAGCCAGGAAGGGAGCTGTTTTTT.